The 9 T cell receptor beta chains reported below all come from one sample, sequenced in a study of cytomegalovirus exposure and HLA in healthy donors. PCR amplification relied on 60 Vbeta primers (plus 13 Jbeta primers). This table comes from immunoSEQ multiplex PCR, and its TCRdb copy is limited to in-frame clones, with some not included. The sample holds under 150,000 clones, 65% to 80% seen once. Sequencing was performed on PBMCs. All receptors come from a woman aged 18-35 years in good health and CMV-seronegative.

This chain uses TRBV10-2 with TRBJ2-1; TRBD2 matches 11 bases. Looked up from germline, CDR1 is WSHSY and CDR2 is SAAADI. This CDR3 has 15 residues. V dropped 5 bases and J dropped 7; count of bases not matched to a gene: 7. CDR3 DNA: TGCGCCAGCAGTTCGACTAGCGGGAAGAGAAATGAGCAGTTCTTC. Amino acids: CASSSTSGKRNEQFF.

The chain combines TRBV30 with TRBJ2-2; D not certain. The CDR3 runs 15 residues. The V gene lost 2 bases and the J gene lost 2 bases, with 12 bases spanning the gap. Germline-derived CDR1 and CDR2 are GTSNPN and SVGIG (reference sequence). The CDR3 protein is CAWSNDYSNTGELFF. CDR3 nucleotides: TGTGCCTGGAGTAACGATTACTCAAACACCGGGGAGCTGTTTTTT.

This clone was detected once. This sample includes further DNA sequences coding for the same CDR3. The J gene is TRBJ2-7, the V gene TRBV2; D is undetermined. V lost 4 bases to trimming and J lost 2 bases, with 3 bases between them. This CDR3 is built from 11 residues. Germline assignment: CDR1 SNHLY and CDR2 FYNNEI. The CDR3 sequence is CASSAAYEQYF. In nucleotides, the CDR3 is TGTGCCAGCAGTGCTGCCTACGAGCAGTACTTC.

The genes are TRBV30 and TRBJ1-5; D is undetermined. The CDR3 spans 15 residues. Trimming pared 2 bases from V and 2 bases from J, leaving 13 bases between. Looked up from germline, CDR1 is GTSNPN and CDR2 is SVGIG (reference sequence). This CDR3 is CAWSHGPAGNQPQHF. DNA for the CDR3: TGTGCCTGGAGTCACGGCCCCGCGGGCAATCAGCCCCAGCATTTT.

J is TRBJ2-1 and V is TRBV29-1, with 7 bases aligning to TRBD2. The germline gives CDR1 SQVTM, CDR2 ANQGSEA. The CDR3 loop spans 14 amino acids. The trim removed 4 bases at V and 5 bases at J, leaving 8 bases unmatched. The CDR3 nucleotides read TGCAGCGTTGGTATCGGGAGGTTTAACAATGAGCAGTTCTTC. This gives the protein CSVGIGRFNNEQFF.

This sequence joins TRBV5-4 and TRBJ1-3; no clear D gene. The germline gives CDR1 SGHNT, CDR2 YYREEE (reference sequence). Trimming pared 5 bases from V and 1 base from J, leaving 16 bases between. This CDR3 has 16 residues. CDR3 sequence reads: CASSFGVLSSGNTIYF. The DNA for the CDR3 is TGTGCCAGCAGTTTCGGTGTCCTGAGTTCTGGAAACACCATATATTTT. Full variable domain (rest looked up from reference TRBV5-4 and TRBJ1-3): ETGVTQSPTHLIKTRGQQVTLRCSSQSGHNTVSWYQQALGQGPQFIFQYYREEENGRGNFPPRFSGLQFPNYSSELNVNALELDDSALYLCASSFGVLSSGNTIYFGEGSWLTVV.

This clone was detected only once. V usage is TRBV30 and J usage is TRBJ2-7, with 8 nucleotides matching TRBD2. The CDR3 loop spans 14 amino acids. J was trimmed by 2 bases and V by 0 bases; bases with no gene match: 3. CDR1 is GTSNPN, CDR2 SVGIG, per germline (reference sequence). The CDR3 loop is CAWSVRGLAYEQYF. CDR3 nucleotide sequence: TGTGCCTGGAGTGTACGGGGACTAGCCTACGAGCAGTACTTC.

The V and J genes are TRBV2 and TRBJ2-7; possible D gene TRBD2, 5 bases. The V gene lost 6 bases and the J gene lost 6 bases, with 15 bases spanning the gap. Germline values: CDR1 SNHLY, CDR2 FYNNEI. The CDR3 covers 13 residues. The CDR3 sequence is CASRKGVSPEQYF. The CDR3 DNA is TGTGCCAGCAGAAAGGGAGTTTCTCCCGAGCAGTACTTC.

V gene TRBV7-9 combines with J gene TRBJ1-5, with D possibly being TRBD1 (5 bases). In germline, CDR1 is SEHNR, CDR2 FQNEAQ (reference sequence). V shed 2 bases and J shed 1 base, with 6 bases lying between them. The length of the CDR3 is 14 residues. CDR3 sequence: CASSLRGSNQPQHF. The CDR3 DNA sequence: TGTGCCAGCAGCTTAAGGGGAAGCAATCAGCCCCAGCATTTT. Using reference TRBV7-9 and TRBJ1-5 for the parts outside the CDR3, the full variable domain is DTGVSQNPRHKITKRGQNVTFRCDPISEHNRLYWYRQTLGQGPEFLTYFQNEAQLEKSRLLSDRFSAERPKGSFSTLEIQRTEQGDSAMYLCASSLRGSNQPQHFGDGTRLSIL.